Listed below are T cell receptor beta chains from one sample, sequenced in a study of cytomegalovirus exposure and HLA in healthy donors. Here immunoSEQ multiplex PCR was the method, and the copy in TCRdb shows in-frame clones only, minus some. Of around 55,000 clones in the sample, approximately 71% were seen once. Sequencing was carried out using PBMCs. These receptors originate from a middle-aged man in good health and CMV-seropositive. CDR3s include the opening cysteine and the closing phenylalanine or tryptophan. D genes are given only for firm matches. Clone size appears in some rows only: once, few, many, or a class for an expanded clone.

cdr3_nt cdr3_aa d_call clone_size j_call v_call
TGTGCCTGGAGTGTAGCGGGTGGGCCGGGAGCCGGAAACACCATATATTTT CAWSVAGGPGAGNTIYF - - TRBJ1-3 TRBV30
TGTGCCAGCAGCAGACAGCCATGGGAGGAACAGCCCCAGCATTTT CASSRQPWEEQPQHF - - TRBJ1-5 TRBV5-5
TGTGCCACCGCCGCGGGCCGTCGGTCGGGAAATCAGCCCCAGCATTTT CATAAGRRSGNQPQHF - few TRBJ1-5 TRBV15
TGTGCCAGCAGTTTTGGCGAAGGGACTAGCGGGGGGTATGGCACAGATACGCAGTATTTT CASSFGEGTSGGYGTDTQYF TRBD2 - TRBJ2-3 TRBV13
TGTGCCAGCAGCGTGGTCACACGGGGTACGGGCTACACCTTC CASSVVTRGTGYTF - - TRBJ1-2 TRBV5-6
TGTGCCAGCAGCCCCCCAGGGGCCCACAATGAGCAGTTCTTC CASSPPGAHNEQFF - - TRBJ2-1 TRBV7-3
TGTGCCAGCAGTGGGTTCGGTCGGACTAGCGGGGTTCAAGAGACCCAGTACTTC CASSGFGRTSGVQETQYF TRBD2 - TRBJ2-5 TRBV2
TGTGCCAGCTCACCAGAGCCCGAACTTGCTGAAGCTTTCTTT CASSPEPELAEAFF - - TRBJ1-1 TRBV18
TGTGCCAGCAGTCATTTCCCCGGGTCCATCCACTTT CASSHFPGSIHF - - TRBJ1-6 TRBV6-1
TGTGCCAGCAGCGTAGATGGTGAGGACATTAGCACAGATACGCAGTATTTT CASSVDGEDISTDTQYF - few TRBJ2-3 TRBV11-1
TGTGCCAGCTCACCATTGGGCAGCTACGAGCAGTACTTC CASSPLGSYEQYF - - TRBJ2-7 TRBV18